This record covers a single T cell receptor beta chain. Assay used: immunoSEQ multiplex PCR; TCRdb lists only in-frame clones, some missing. The repertoire holds more than 85,000 clones, about nine tenths seen once, with about 14% in the top ten. This record belongs to a study of identifying expanded T cells in peripheral blood. Germline V gene lookup returns CDR1 MNHEY and CDR2 SVGAGI. There are 14 residues in the CDR3. Trimming removed 7 bases at V and 2 bases at J, with 14 bases between. This clonotype originated in a person between 18 and 75 years old in good health. The chain uses TRBV6-5 and TRBJ1-2, with D uncertain. The specimen sequenced was blood. This CDR3 is CASKYRERNYGYTF. The CDR3 DNA reads TGTGCCAGCAAATACCGGGAGAGAAACTATGGCTACACCTTC.